The 12 T cell receptor beta chains given below trace back to one sample, sequenced in a study of human T cells and chemical hapten exposure. Documented time point: patch test 2, 6 weeks after DPC sensitization. Treatment of the sample: therapeutic diphenylcyclopropenone sensitization with weekly scalp DPC. A single record per CDR3 protein comes from TCRdb applying MiXCR to the RACE reads. This sample has some 350,000 distinct CDR3 sequences, with around 6% found just once. The sample in question was whole blood, obtained in connection with sensitization to the hapten diphenylcyclopropenone (DPC). All receptors come from a young woman with alopecia areata. Some clones in this sample may be carry-over from other donors' samples.

The V call is TRBV5-1, the J call TRBJ1-1, with no clear D. CDR3 length equals 17 residues. Germline lookup yields CDR1 SGHRS and CDR2 YFSETQ. V was trimmed by 0 bases and J by 2 bases, leaving 17 bases between them. The CDR3 protein is CASSLASRVGPNTEAFF. CDR3 sequence (DNA): TGCGCCAGCAGCTTGGCATCTAGGGTCGGACCTAACACTGAAGCTTTCTTT. Full variable domain (remainder filled in from reference TRBV5-1 and TRBJ1-1): KAGVTQTPRYLIKTRGQQVTLSCSPISGHRSVSWYQQTPGQGLQFLFEYFSETQRNKGNFPGRFSGRQFSNSRSEMNVSTLELGDSALYLCASSLASRVGPNTEAFFGQGTRLTVV.

This sequence joins TRBV7-2 and TRBJ1-2, with D uncertain. The ends were cut back, 0 bases at V and 5 bases at J, with 7 bases in the middle. CDR1 and CDR2 (germline): SGHTA, FQGNSA. The CDR3 consists of 13 residues. The CDR3 protein is CASSLAPKYGYTF. The DNA for the CDR3 is TGTGCCAGCAGCTTAGCGCCAAAATATGGCTACACCTTC.

This clonotype was detected many times. The chain employs TRBV4-3 and TRBJ2-2; D not resolved. V lost 1 base and J lost 6, with 3 bases in between. The length of the CDR3 is 12 residues. CDR1 and CDR2 (germline): LGHNA, YSLEER. The DNA of the CDR3 is TGCGCCAGCAGCCAAGTACCCGGGGAGCTGTTTTTT. Protein sequence: CASSQVPGELFF.

V gene TRBV5-6 combines with J gene TRBJ2-5; 13 bases match TRBD2. The CDR3 is made up of 17 amino acids. The V gene's germline CDR1 is SGHDT and CDR2 YYEEEE. V trimming: 0 bases; J trimming: 1 base; junction bases outside the gene matches: 3. CDR3 bases: TGTGCCAGCAGCTTGGCCGGACTAGCGGGGGCCCAAGAGACCCAGTACTTC. Protein: CASSLAGLAGAQETQYF.

This clonotype was picked up many times. The chain combines TRBV6-5 with TRBJ1-1; D is unresolved. The CDR3 spans 18 residues. Germline assignment: CDR1 MNHEY and CDR2 SVGAGI. Deletions cut 0 bases from V and 3 bases from J, with 20 bases between. The DNA for the CDR3 is TGTGCCAGCAGTTACTCGGAGGACGGGCGAAAAGACGACACTGAAGCTTTCTTT. This encodes CASSYSEDGRKDDTEAFF.

This clonotype was observed at least ten times. J is TRBJ1-1 and V is TRBV5-1, with a tentative D call TRBD1 (5 bases). Per germline, CDR1 SGHRS and CDR2 YFSETQ. Trimming took off 2 bases at V and 5 bases at J, with 13 bases between the two ends. The CDR3 has 14 amino acids. The CDR3 nucleotides read TGCGCCAGCAGCTTCAGGGAAGTAGGGACTGAAGCTTTCTTT. This sequence encodes CASSFREVGTEAFF.

The CDR3 region is CASSQDGGAATNEQYF. The CDR3 region has the DNA TGCGCCAGCAGCCAAGATGGGGGGGCAGCTACCAACGAGCAGTACTTC. V usage is TRBV4-3 and J usage is TRBJ2-7; D perhaps matches TRBD2 (7 bases). Trimming took 0 bases from V and 5 from J, leaving 17 bases between them. The CDR3 consists of 16 residues. Germline V gives CDR1 LGHNA, CDR2 YSLEER.

This clonotype appeared a few times. The rearrangement uses TRBV4-3 and TRBJ2-7, with a possible D match to TRBD2 (6 bases). Between the trimmed V and J ends, which lost 1 base and 2 bases, there was a span of 12 bases. Germline loops: CDR1 LGHNA, CDR2 YSLEER. The CDR3 length is 15 residues. The CDR3 loop is CASSQGSGEPYEQYF. CDR3 nucleotides: TGCGCCAGCAGCCAAGGTAGCGGAGAACCCTACGAGCAGTACTTC.

This clonotype appeared many times. The chain recombines TRBV5-5 with TRBJ1-6; D is unclear. This CDR3 contains 17 residues. From germline, CDR1 is SGHKS and CDR2 YYEKEE (reference sequence). Trimming stripped 5 bases from V and 0 bases from J, with 15 bases between. In DNA, the CDR3 is TGTGCCAGCAGTCCGGACTCAACCAGCTCCTATAATTCACCCCTCCACTTT. Protein sequence: CASSPDSTSSYNSPLHF. The complete variable domain, with remaining parts taken from reference TRBV5-5 and TRBJ1-6, reads DAGVTQSPTHLIKTRGQQVTLRCSPISGHKSVSWYQQVLGQGPQFIFQYYEKEERGRGNFPDRFSARQFPNYSSELNVNALLLGDSALYLCASSPDSTSSYNSPLHFGNGTRLTVT.

This clonotype was recorded many times. This chain links TRBV18 with TRBJ1-4; D uncertain. The germline V and J ends were trimmed by 2 bases and 0 bases, with 10 bases remaining between them. Germline V gene sequence: CDR1 KGHSH, CDR2 LQKENI. The CDR3 covers 16 residues. CDR3 sequence (DNA): TGTGCCAGCTCACCAGATGCCAGAGCAACTAATGAAAAACTGTTTTTT. Its protein product is CASSPDARATNEKLFF.

This clonotype appeared a few times. V and J are TRBV4-1 and TRBJ2-2, with D perhaps TRBD1 or TRBD2 (5 bases each). Deletions cut 4 bases from V and 4 bases from J, with 19 bases between. Germline CDR1 MGHRA, CDR2 YSYEKL. The CDR3 totals 17 residues. CDR3 amino acids: CASSLYPGPVFTGELFF. CDR3 DNA: TGCGCCAGCAGCCTCTACCCGGGACCGGTGTTCACCGGGGAGCTGTTTTTT.

This clonotype was seen many times. The rearrangement uses TRBV20-1 and TRBJ1-1, with D perhaps matching TRBD1 (5 bases). This CDR3 comprises 14 residues. The germline V and J ends were trimmed by 1 base and 4 bases, with 13 bases remaining between them. The germline gives CDR1 DFQATT, CDR2 SNEGSKA (reference sequence). CDR3 nucleotides: TGCAGTGCTAGAGCCCCAAGGGGCATCACTGAAGCTTTCTTT. Translating gives CSARAPRGITEAFF.